This is a list of T cell receptor beta chains from one sample in a study of blood T cells in healthy people across ages. TCRdb reprocessed the 5' RACE reads via MiXCR and lists one record per CDR3 protein. The data show about 620,000 distinct CDR3 sequences, approximately 21% seen once. Sequencing was done on a sample of blood. These receptor sequences come from a man between 65 and 79 years old in good health. The CDR3 runs from the conserved cysteine through the conserved F or W. D genes are given only for firm matches. Size is stated for part of the rows, as once, few or many counts, or as a class when the clone is expanded.

>.|TRBV12-3/TRBV12-4|.|TRBJ1-6
TGTGCCAGCAGCCCGGGACCGATTAATTCACCCCTCCACTTT
CASSPGPINSPLHF
>.|TRBV6-1|.|TRBJ1-5
TGTGCCAGCCGGACAGTCTTTAATCAGCCCCAGCATTTT
CASRTVFNQPQHF
>.|TRBV27|once|TRBJ2-7
TGTGCCAGCAGTTTTAACAGAGCCTACGAGCAGTACTTC
CASSFNRAYEQYF
>TRBD1|TRBV7-2|few|TRBJ1-1
TGTGCCAGCAGTTCCACAGGGGATCGGAGGACTGAAGCTTTCTTT
CASSSTGDRRTEAFF
>.|TRBV5-1|few|TRBJ2-1
TGCGCCAGCAGCTTGATACCCGGGACCAACTACAATGAGCAGTTCTTC
CASSLIPGTNYNEQFF
>.|TRBV5-6|.|TRBJ1-2
TGTGCCAGCTTCGGGGGCAGGGCGATAAGTGGCTACACCTTC
CASFGGRAISGYTF
>.|TRBV12-3/TRBV12-4|.|TRBJ1-1
TGTGCCAGCAGTTTTTCGTCGGGGGGCACTGAAGCTTTCTTT
CASSFSSGGTEAFF
>.|TRBV20-1|.|TRBJ1-2
TGCAGTGCCCAAACAGGGCTCGATGGCTACACCTTC
CSAQTGLDGYTF
>TRBD1|TRBV5-1|few|TRBJ1-4
TGCGCCAGCAGACCGACAGGGGGATCAACTAATGAAAAACTGTTTTTT
CASRPTGGSTNEKLFF
>.|TRBV29-1|few|TRBJ2-7
TGCAGCGTTGTGGTCATCTCCTACGAGCAGTACTTC
CSVVVISYEQYF
>.|TRBV7-2|few|TRBJ2-3
TGTGCCAGCAGCTTAAGCCTCACAGCAGATACGCAGTATTTT
CASSLSLTADTQYF
>.|TRBV6-5|.|TRBJ2-3
TGTGCCAGCACGAGGGGGACCACAGATACGCAGTATTTT
CASTRGTTDTQYF
>TRBD1|TRBV20-1|many|TRBJ2-5
TGCAGTGCTAGACGACATACAGGGGGTTCATACGAGACCCAGTACTTC
CSARRHTGGSYETQYF
>TRBD1|TRBV5-1|.|TRBJ2-3
TGCGCCAGCAGTACCGGGACAGGGATCCCAGATACGCAGTATTTT
CASSTGTGIPDTQYF
>.|TRBV4-2|.|TRBJ2-1
TGTGCCAGCAGCCATAGCGTTGAGCAGTTCTTC
CASSHSVEQFF
>TRBD1|TRBV12-3/TRBV12-4|.|TRBJ2-5
TGTGCCAGCGGCAAAACAGGGGTCGAGACCCAGTACTTC
CASGKTGVETQYF
>.|TRBV9|once|TRBJ2-2
TGTGCCAGCAGCGCACGGGCCGGGACTCCGAACACCGGGGAGCTGTTTTTT
CASSARAGTPNTGELFF
>.|TRBV7-9|.|TRBJ2-5
TGTGCCAGCAGCTTACCAGGGACCACGCAAGAGACCCAGTACTTC
CASSLPGTTQETQYF
>.|TRBV4-3|.|TRBJ2-3
TGCGCCAGCAGCCAAGGTTTCACTAGTACGCATACGCAGTATTTT
CASSQGFTSTHTQYF
>TRBD2|TRBV4-1|.|TRBJ2-1
TGCGCCAGCAGCCTACTAGCGGGAGGGTTTTACAATGAGCAGTTCTTC
CASSLLAGGFYNEQFF
>TRBD2|TRBV18|few|TRBJ2-1
TGTGCCAGCTCACCCCTAGCGGGAGGATTTTATAATGAGCAGTTCTTC
CASSPLAGGFYNEQFF
>.|TRBV7-4|.|TRBJ2-5
TGTGCCAGCAGCCAACTGATTTTCCAAGAGACCCAGTACTTC
CASSQLIFQETQYF
>.|TRBV30|.|TRBJ2-1
TGTGCCTGGAGCCCCCCTACAAATGAGCAGTTCTTC
CAWSPPTNEQFF
>.|TRBV6-2/TRBV6-3|.|TRBJ2-7
TGTGCCAGCAGTTACTCGAGGGGGGCGGACTACGAGCAGTACTTC
CASSYSRGADYEQYF
>.|TRBV28|.|TRBJ1-1
TGTGCCAGCAGCCCGGGACACCTGAACACTGAAGCTTTCTTT
CASSPGHLNTEAFF
>.|TRBV3-1|.|TRBJ2-4
TGTGCCAGCAGCCAGAAGGGACGTCTGCTGTACTTC
CASSQKGRLLYF
>.|TRBV4-2|.|TRBJ2-7
TGTGCCAGCAGCCAAGGGGTCGAGACTACCTACGAGCAGTACTTC
CASSQGVETTYEQYF
>TRBD2|TRBV5-1|few|TRBJ2-3
TGCGCCAGCAGCACGGGACTAGCGGGACCCACAGATACGCAGTATTTT
CASSTGLAGPTDTQYF
>.|TRBV30|.|TRBJ1-5
TGTACCTGGAGTGTCGATCAGGGGAATCAGCCCCAGCATTTT
CTWSVDQGNQPQHF
>.|TRBV3-1|.|TRBJ2-5
TGTGCCAGCAGCCTGCCCATCACTAGAGTGAGAGAGACCCAGTACTTC
CASSLPITRVRETQYF
>.|TRBV4-3|few|TRBJ2-3
TGCGCCAGCAGCCAAGATCAGGGCGGTATAGGGCGGGCGACAGATACGCAGTATTTT
CASSQDQGGIGRATDTQYF
>TRBD1|TRBV12-5|.|TRBJ1-1
TGTGCTAGTGGCCGGCCATCCAGGGGGCTGAACACTGAAGCTTTCTTT
CASGRPSRGLNTEAFF
>.|TRBV6-6|few|TRBJ2-5
TGTGCCAGCAGTTTCACATGGACGGCTGATGGTGCGACCCAGTACTTC
CASSFTWTADGATQYF
>TRBD2|TRBV4-1|.|TRBJ2-7
TGCGCCAGCAGCCAAGGGGAGGGGAGCTACGAGCAGTACTTC
CASSQGEGSYEQYF
>.|TRBV6-5|many|TRBJ1-6
TGTGCCAGCAGTTACTCGATTCAGGGTCACAGTGGCGTATCACCCCTCCACTTT
CASSYSIQGHSGVSPLHF
>.|TRBV29-1|.|TRBJ2-1
TGCAGCGTTAGCTCGGACTCCTACAATGAGCAGTTCTTC
CSVSSDSYNEQFF
>.|TRBV3-1|few|TRBJ1-1
TGTGCCAGCAGCCAAGGGAGGGACACTGAAGCTTTCTTT
CASSQGRDTEAFF
>.|TRBV27|few|TRBJ2-2
TGTGCCAGCAGTCCTCGGAGGGGGGACAGCTCGAACACCGGGGAGCTGTTTTTT
CASSPRRGDSSNTGELFF
>.|TRBV28|few|TRBJ2-7
TGTGCCAGCATGTCACGACCACTCCACGAGCAGTACTTC
CASMSRPLHEQYF
>TRBD1|TRBV28|.|TRBJ2-1
TGTGCCAGCAGTTTACGTGGGACAGGGGTAGCCAATGAGCAGTTCTTC
CASSLRGTGVANEQFF
>.|TRBV5-6|few|TRBJ2-1
TGTGCCAGCAGCTCCGCAGGAAGCAATGAGCAGTTCTTC
CASSSAGSNEQFF
>.|TRBV20-1|many|TRBJ2-5
TGCAGTGCTAGAGATCTCATGGGCCGGTCCCGGGAGACCCAGTACTTC
CSARDLMGRSRETQYF
>.|TRBV9|.|TRBJ2-2
TGTGCCAGCAGCGTCAGGACGAACACCGGGGAGCTGTTTTTT
CASSVRTNTGELFF